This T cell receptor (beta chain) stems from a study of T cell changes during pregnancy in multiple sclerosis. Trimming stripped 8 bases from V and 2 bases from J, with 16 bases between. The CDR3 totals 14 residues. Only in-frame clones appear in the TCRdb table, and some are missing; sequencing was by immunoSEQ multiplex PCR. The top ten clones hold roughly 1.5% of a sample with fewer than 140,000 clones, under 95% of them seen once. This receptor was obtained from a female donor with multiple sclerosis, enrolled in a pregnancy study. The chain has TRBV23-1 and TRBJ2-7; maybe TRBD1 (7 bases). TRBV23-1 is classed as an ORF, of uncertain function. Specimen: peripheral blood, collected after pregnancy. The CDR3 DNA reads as TGCGCCAGCCAAACGGCGGGACAGACCTACGAGCAGTACTTC. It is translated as CASQTAGQTYEQYF.